The source of this T cell receptor beta chain is a study of CD8 T cells in ankylosing spondylitis. Quantitative barcoded 5'-RACE was used to prepare TCR beta libraries. Each CDR3 protein is one row after TCRdb ran MiXCR on the 5' RACE reads. The sample has 200,000 to 250,000 distinct CDR3 sequences, around 11% seen once. The germline gives CDR1 SNHLY, CDR2 FYNNEI. The CDR3 runs to 13 residues. V lost 10 bases, J lost 2 bases, and 11 bases lay in between. The chain combines TRBV2 with TRBJ2-2, with D possibly being TRBD2 (5 bases). Input material: blood, either unsorted or a sorted T cell fraction (not recorded which). The sequence came from a male donor with ankylosing spondylitis or in good health (not recorded which). CDR3 coding DNA: TGTGCCATCTTACTAGGAAACACCGGGGAGCTGTTTTTT. It is translated as CAILLGNTGELFF.